Sequencing of this TCR beta chain was carried out in a study of blood T cell repertoires in COVID-19. Study processing details: Estimated nucleated cell counts came from reference gene primer amplification. Measured with immunoSEQ multiplex PCR; TCRdb has only the in-frame clones, and not every one. V, J and clone size are those of that table, while D and trimming were read from the DNA. The table shows around 290,000 clones, with roughly 91% occurring only once. The receptor's source is a man aged 35 to 55 with acute or convalescent COVID-19. The sample consisted of peripheral blood.

As DNA, the CDR3 is TGTGCCAGCAGCCCAGCGGGGGACGAGCAGTACTTC. Translation gives CASSPAGDEQYF. The chain joins TRBV7-9 to TRBJ2-7; 8 positions match TRBD2. CDR1 and CDR2 from the germline V gene are SEHNR and FQNEAQ (reference sequence). The V gene end was trimmed by 5 bases and the J gene end by 5 bases; junction bases not matched to a gene: 2. This CDR3 spans 12 amino acids.